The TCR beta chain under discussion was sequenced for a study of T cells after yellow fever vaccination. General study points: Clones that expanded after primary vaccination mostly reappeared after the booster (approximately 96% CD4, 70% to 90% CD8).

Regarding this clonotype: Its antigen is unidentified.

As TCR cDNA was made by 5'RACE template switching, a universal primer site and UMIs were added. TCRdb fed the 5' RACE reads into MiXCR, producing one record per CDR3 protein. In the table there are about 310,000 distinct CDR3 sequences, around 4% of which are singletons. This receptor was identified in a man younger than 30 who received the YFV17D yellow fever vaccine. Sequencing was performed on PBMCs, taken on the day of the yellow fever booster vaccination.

In DNA form, the CDR3 reads TGTGCCAGCAGTGAGGAGGGGCTACAAGCACAGCCCCAGCATTTT. It translates to CASSEEGLQAQPQHF. The chain carries TRBV27 and TRBJ1-5; a possible D gene is TRBD1 (5 bases). Germline V gene lookup returns CDR1 MNHEY and CDR2 SMNVEV (reference sequence). CDR3 length: 15 residues. With 5 bases removed from V and 7 bases from J, the gap between germline ends came to 18 bases.